Below, 11 T cell receptor beta chains from the same sample are listed, as sequenced in a study of blood T cell repertoires in COVID-19. Libraries were prepared by immunoSEQ multiplex PCR; TCRdb keeps only in-frame clonotypes and omits some of them. This sample has 60,000 to 70,000 clones; around 87% occur once, and the top ten carry 16%. The sequencing sample was made of peripheral blood. These receptors were taken from a man aged 35-49 years with COVID-19, enrolled during active disease.

The V and J genes are TRBV18 and TRBJ2-7; D unclear. V was shortened by 3 bases and J by 2 bases, with 8 bases between the two germline ends. The CDR3 runs to 13 residues. Germline CDR1 KGHSH, CDR2 LQKENI. DNA of the CDR3: TGTGCCAGCTCACCCGACGGAGCCTACGAGCAGTACTTC. Amino acids: CASSPDGAYEQYF.

The rearrangement links TRBV3-1 (or the pseudogene TRBV3-2) to TRBJ2-1; 7 bases agree with TRBD1. This CDR3 is 15 amino acids long. Germline lookup yields CDR1 LGHDT and CDR2 YNNKEL (reference sequence). V was clipped by 2 bases and J by 8 bases; unmatched bases: 9. CDR3 region: CASSQQGDPMDEQFF. The CDR3 bases are TGTGCCAGCAGCCAACAGGGGGACCCGATGGATGAGCAGTTCTTC.

The chain has TRBV5-5 and TRBJ2-7; tentative D call: TRBD1 (6 bases). Germline V gene data show CDR1 as SGHKS and CDR2 as YYEKEE (reference sequence). This CDR3 has 13 amino acids. The V gene lost 2 bases and the J gene lost 2 bases, with 8 bases spanning the gap. CDR3 sequence reads: CASSLTGTYEQYF. CDR3 coding DNA: TGTGCCAGCAGCTTAACAGGGACCTACGAGCAGTACTTC.

This clone has more than one count but fewer than ten. The chain employs TRBV13 and TRBJ1-4; perhaps TRBD1 as D (5 bases). The CDR3 extends over 15 amino acids. Germline CDR1 is PRHDT and CDR2 is FYEKMQ (reference sequence). With 3 bases removed from V and 3 bases from J, the gap between germline ends came to 11 bases. The CDR3 protein is CASSFWTHSNEKLFF. CDR3 bases: TGTGCCAGCAGCTTCTGGACACACTCTAATGAAAAACTGTTTTTT.

V is TRBV2 and J is TRBJ2-1; D may be TRBD2 (7 bases). In germline, CDR1 is SNHLY, CDR2 FYNNEI. This CDR3 is 16 amino acids long. V gave up 0 bases and J gave up 4 bases, with 13 bases separating them. The CDR3 region is CASSEAWGGSYNEQFF. CDR3 bases: TGTGCCAGCAGTGAAGCGTGGGGGGGCAGTTACAATGAGCAGTTCTTC.

The chain links TRBV10-3 to TRBJ2-7; 11 bases align to TRBD1. V was pared by 6 bases and J by 6 bases, with 4 bases of the junction left unmatched. The CDR3 is 13 residues long. From germline, CDR1 is ENHRY and CDR2 SYGVKD. The CDR3 here is CAISGQGAGEQYF. CDR3 in DNA: TGTGCCATCAGCGGACAGGGGGCCGGCGAGCAGTACTTC.

The J gene is TRBJ2-7, the V gene TRBV7-8; 9 positions agree with TRBD1. This CDR3 has 16 amino acids. Germline lookup yields CDR1 SGHVS and CDR2 FQNEAQ. Trimming took 4 bases from V and 2 from J; bases not matched to a gene: 9. The CDR3 DNA reads as TGTGCCAGCAGCTCCGCGGGCAGACAGGGGGCCTACGAGCAGTACTTC. Protein sequence: CASSSAGRQGAYEQYF.

This sequence joins TRBV19 and TRBJ2-3; 7 positions match TRBD2. The CDR3 sequence is 14 residues long. Trimming cost V 1 base and J 4 bases; bases outside gene matches: 2. The V gene's germline CDR1 is LNHDA and CDR2 SQIVND (reference sequence). The CDR3 sequence is CASSIGGGADTQYF. As DNA, the CDR3 is TGTGCCAGTAGTATAGGGGGAGGGGCAGATACGCAGTATTTT.

J is TRBJ1-5 and V is TRBV18, with TRBD1 identical over 7 bases. This CDR3 is 14 amino acids long. The V gene's germline CDR1 is KGHSH and CDR2 LQKENI. V shed 6 bases and J 6 bases; nucleotides not matched to a gene: 8. The CDR3 spells CASSLRQGGQPQHF. CDR3 sequence (DNA): TGTGCCAGCTCTCTCCGACAGGGAGGTCAGCCCCAGCATTTT.

Points on this clone: The sample holds other DNA sequences that translate to the same CDR3. The CDR3 DNA reads TGTGCCAGCTCACCAGGTGGGGGGTACGAGCAGTACTTC. Translating gives CASSPGGGYEQYF. The chain joins TRBV18 to TRBJ2-7; D is possibly TRBD2 (6 bases). The germline CDR1 and CDR2 sequences are KGHSH and LQKENI. The CDR3 consists of 13 residues. Trimming removed 2 bases from V and 4 bases from J, with 9 bases in between.

This chain links TRBV27 with TRBJ2-7; D ambiguous. The length of the CDR3 is 15 residues. Between the trimmed V and J ends, which lost 5 bases and 2 bases, there was a span of 16 bases. The V gene's germline CDR1 is MNHEY and CDR2 SMNVEV (reference sequence). The chain's CDR3 is CASSRPGAVAYEQYF. The CDR3 coding sequence is TGTGCCAGCAGTAGACCCGGAGCAGTAGCCTACGAGCAGTACTTC.